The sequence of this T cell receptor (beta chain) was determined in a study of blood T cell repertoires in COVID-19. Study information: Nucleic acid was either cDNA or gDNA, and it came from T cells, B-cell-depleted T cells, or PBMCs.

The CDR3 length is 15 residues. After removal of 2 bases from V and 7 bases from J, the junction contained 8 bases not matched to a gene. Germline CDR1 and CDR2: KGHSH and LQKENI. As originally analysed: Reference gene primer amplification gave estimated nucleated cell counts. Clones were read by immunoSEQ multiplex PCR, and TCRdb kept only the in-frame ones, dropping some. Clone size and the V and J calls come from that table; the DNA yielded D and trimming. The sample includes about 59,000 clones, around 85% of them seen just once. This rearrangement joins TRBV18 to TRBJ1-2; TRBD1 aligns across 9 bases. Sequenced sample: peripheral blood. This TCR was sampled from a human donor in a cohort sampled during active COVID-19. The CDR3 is CASSPVATGGSGYTF. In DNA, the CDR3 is TGTGCCAGCTCACCAGTTGCGACAGGGGGAAGTGGCTACACCTTC.